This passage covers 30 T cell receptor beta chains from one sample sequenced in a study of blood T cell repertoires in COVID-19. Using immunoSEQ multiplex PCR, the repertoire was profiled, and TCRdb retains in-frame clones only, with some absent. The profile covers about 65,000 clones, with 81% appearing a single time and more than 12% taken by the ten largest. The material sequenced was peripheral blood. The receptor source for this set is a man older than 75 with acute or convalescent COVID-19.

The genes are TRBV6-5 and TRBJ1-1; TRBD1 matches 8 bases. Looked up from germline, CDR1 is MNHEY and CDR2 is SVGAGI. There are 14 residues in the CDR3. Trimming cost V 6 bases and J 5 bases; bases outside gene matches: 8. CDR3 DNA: TGTGCCAGCAGCCTAGGACAGGGAGGGACTGAAGCTTTCTTT. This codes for CASSLGQGGTEAFF.

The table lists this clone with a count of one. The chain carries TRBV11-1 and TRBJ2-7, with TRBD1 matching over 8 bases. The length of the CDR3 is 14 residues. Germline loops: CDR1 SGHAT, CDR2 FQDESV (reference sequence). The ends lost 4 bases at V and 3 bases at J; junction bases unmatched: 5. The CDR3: CASSSDRVSYEQYF. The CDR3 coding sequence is TGTGCCAGCAGCTCGGACAGGGTGAGCTACGAGCAGTACTTC.

The CDR3 DNA follows: TGTGCCAGCGCACGAACTCAGGTGATCTACTCTGGGGCCAACGTCCTGACTTTC. It codes for CASARTQVIYSGANVLTF. The chain links TRBV2 to TRBJ2-6, with unresolved D. Trimming took off 8 bases at V and 0 bases at J, with 20 bases between the two ends. The germline gives CDR1 SNHLY, CDR2 FYNNEI. CDR3 length: 18 amino acids.

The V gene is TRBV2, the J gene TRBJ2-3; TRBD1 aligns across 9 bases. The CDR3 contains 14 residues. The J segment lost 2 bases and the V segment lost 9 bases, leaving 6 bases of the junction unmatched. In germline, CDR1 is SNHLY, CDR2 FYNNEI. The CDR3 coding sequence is TGTGCCAGTCCGGGACAGGGCTACACAGATACGCAGTATTTT. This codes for CASPGQGYTDTQYF.

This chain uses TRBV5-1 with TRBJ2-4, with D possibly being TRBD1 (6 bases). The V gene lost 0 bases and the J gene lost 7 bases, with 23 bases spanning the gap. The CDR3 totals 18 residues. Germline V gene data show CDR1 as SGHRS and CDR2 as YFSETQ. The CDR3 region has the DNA TGCGCCAGCAGCTTGGCCACTATGGACGGGACATTAAGGAACATTCAGTACTTC. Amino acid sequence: CASSLATMDGTLRNIQYF.

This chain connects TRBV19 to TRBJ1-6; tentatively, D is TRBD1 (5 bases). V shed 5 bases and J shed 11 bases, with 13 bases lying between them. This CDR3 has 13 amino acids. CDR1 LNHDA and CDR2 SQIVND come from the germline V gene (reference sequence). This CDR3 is CASSGDWRAPLHF. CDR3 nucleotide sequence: TGTGCCAGTAGTGGGGACTGGCGAGCACCCCTCCACTTT. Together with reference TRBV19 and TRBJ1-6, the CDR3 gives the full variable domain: DGGITQSPKYLFRKEGQNVTLSCEQNLNHDAMYWYRQDPGQGLRLIYYSQIVNDFQKGDIAEGYSVSREKKESFPLTVTSAQKNPTAFYLCASSGDWRAPLHFGNGTRLTVT.

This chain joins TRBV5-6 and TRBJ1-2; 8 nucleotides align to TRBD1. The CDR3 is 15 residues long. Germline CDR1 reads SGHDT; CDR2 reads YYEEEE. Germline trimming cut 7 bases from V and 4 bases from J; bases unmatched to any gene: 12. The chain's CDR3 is CASSRITGTGYGYTF. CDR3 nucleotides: TGTGCCAGCTCACGAATTACCGGGACAGGCTATGGCTACACCTTC. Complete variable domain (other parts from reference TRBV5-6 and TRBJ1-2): DAGVTQSPTHLIKTRGQQVTLRCSPKSGHDTVSWYQQALGQGPQFIFQYYEEEERQRGNFPDRFSGHQFPNYSSELNVNALLLGDSALYLCASSRITGTGYGYTFGSGTRLTVV.

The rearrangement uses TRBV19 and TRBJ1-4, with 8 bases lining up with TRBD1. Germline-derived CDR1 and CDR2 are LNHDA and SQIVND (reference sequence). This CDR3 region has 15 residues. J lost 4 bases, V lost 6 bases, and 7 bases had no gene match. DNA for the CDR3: TGTGCCAGTAGGACAGGGGAGCGGAATAATGAAAAACTGTTTTTT. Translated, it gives CASRTGERNNEKLFF.

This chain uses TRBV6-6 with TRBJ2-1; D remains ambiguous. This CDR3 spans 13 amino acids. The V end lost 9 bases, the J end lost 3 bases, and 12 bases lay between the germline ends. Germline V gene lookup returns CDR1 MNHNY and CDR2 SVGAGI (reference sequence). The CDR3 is CASRESIYNEQFF. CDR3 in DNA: TGTGCCAGTAGAGAATCCATCTACAATGAGCAGTTCTTC.

CDR3 DNA: TGTGCCAGCAGCGGCGGGATACCTCTAGATACGCAGTATTTT. The encoded protein is CASSGGIPLDTQYF. The chain recombines TRBV9 with TRBJ2-3; a possible D gene is TRBD2 (6 bases). The CDR3 is 14 amino acids. The germline CDR1 and CDR2 sequences are SGDLS and YYNGEE. V shed 3 bases and J shed 5 bases, with 13 bases lying between them.

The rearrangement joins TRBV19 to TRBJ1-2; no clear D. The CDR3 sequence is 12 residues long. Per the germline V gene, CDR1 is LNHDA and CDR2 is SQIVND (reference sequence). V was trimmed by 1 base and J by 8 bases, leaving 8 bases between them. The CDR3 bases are TGTGCCAGTAGTATAGGTACTACCGGCTACACCTTC. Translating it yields CASSIGTTGYTF.

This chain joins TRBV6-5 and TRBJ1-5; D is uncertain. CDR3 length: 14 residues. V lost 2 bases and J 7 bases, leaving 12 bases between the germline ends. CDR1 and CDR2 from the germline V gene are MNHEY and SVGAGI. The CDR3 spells CASSYKGGNQPQHF. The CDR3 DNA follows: TGTGCCAGCAGTTACAAGGGAGGTAACCAGCCCCAGCATTTT.

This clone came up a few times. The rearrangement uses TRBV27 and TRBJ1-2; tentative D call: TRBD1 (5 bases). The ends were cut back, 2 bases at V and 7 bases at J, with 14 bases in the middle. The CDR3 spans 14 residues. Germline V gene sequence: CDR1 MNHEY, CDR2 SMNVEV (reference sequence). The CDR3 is CASSLGMRGGGYTF. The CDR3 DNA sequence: TGTGCCAGCAGTTTAGGAATGCGGGGCGGTGGCTACACCTTC.

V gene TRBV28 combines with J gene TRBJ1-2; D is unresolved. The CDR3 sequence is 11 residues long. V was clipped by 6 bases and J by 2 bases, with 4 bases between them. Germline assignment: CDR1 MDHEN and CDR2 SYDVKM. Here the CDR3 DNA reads TGTGCCAGCAGCAGAAACTATGGCTACACCTTC. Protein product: CASSRNYGYTF.

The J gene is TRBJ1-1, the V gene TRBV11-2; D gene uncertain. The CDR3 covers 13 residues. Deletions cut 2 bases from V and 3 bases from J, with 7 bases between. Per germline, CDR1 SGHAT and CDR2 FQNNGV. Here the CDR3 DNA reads TGTGCCAGCAGCTTAACAGTATACACTGAAGCTTTCTTT. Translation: CASSLTVYTEAFF.

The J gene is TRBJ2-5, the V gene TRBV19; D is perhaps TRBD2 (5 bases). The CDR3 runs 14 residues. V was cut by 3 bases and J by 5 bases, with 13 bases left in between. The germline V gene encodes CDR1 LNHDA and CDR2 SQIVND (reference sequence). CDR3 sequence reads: CASSMRVQSETQYF. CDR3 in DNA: TGTGCCAGTAGTATGCGGGTTCAGAGCGAGACCCAGTACTTC.

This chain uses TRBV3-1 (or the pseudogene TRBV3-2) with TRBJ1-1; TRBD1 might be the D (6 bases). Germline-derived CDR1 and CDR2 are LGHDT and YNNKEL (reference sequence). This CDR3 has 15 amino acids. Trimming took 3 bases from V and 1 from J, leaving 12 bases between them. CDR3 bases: TGTGCCAGCAGCCAGGGGGACACCTGGAACACTGAAGCTTTCTTT. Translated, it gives CASSQGDTWNTEAFF.

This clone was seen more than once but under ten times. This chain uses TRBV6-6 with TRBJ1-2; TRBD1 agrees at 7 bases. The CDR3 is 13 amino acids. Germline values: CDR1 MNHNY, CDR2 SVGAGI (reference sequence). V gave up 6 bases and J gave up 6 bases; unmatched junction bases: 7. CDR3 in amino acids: CASSQTGVNGYTF. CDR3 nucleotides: TGTGCCAGCAGCCAAACAGGGGTGAATGGCTACACCTTC.

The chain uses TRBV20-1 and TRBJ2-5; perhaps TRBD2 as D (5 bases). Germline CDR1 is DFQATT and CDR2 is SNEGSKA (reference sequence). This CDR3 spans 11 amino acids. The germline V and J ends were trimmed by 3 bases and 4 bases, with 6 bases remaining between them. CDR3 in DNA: TGCAGTGCTAGGGAGGTAGAGACCCAGTACTTC. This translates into CSAREVETQYF.

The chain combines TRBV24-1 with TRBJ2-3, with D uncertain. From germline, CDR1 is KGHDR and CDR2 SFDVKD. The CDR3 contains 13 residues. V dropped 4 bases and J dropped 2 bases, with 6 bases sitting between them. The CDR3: CATSDSYTDTQYF. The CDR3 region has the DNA TGTGCCACCAGTGACTCGTACACAGATACGCAGTATTTT.

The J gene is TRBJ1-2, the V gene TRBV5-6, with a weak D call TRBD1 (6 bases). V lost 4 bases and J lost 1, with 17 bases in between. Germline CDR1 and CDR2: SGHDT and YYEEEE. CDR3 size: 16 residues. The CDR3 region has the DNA TGTGCCAGCAGCCCCCGTTGGCAGGGGAGTAACTATGGCTACACCTTC. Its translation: CASSPRWQGSNYGYTF. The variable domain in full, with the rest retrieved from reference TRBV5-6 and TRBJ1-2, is DAGVTQSPTHLIKTRGQQVTLRCSPKSGHDTVSWYQQALGQGPQFIFQYYEEEERQRGNFPDRFSGHQFPNYSSELNVNALLLGDSALYLCASSPRWQGSNYGYTFGSGTRLTVV.

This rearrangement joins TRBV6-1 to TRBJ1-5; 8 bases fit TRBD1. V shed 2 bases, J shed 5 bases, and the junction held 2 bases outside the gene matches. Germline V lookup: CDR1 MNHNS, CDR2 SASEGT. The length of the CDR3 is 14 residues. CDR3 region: CASSERQGHQPQHF. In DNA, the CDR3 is TGTGCCAGCAGTGAAAGACAGGGGCATCAGCCCCAGCATTTT.

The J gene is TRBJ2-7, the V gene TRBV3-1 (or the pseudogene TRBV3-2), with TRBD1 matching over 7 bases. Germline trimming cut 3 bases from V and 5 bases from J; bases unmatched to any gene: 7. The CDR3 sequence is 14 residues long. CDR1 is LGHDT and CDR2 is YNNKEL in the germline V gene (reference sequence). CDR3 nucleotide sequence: TGTGCCAGCAGCCAGAATTGGGACAGCAACGAGCAGTACTTC. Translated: CASSQNWDSNEQYF.

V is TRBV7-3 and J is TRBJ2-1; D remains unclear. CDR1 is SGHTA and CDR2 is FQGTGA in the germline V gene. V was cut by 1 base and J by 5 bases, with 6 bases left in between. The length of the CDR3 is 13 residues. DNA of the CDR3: TGTGCCAGCAGCTTAAACCGAGACAATGAGCAGTTCTTC. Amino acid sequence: CASSLNRDNEQFF.

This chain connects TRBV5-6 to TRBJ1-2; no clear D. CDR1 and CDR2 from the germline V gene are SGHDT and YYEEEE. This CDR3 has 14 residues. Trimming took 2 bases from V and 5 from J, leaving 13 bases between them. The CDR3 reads CASSFGGRLYGYTF. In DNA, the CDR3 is TGTGCCAGCAGCTTCGGCGGGAGATTATATGGCTACACCTTC.

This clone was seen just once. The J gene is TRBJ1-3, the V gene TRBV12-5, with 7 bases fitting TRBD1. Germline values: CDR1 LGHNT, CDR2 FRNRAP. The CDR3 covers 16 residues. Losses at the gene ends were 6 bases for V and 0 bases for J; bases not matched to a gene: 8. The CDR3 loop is CASGAGGRSSGNTIYF. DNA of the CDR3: TGTGCTAGTGGCGCAGGGGGTCGAAGCTCTGGAAACACCATATATTTT.

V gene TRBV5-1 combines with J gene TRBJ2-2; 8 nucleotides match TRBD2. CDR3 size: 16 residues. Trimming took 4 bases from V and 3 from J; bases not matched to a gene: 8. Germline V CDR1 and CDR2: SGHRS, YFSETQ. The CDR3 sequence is CASSPGGGADTGELFF. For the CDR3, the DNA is TGCGCCAGCAGCCCCGGGGGGGGCGCGGACACCGGGGAGCTGTTTTTT.

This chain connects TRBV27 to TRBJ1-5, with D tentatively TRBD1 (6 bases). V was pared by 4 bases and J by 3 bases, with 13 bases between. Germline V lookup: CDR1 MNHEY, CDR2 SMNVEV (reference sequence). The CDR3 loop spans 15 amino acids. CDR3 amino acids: CASSSGTPFNQPQHF. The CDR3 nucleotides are TGTGCCAGCAGTTCCGGGACACCGTTCAATCAGCCCCAGCATTTT.

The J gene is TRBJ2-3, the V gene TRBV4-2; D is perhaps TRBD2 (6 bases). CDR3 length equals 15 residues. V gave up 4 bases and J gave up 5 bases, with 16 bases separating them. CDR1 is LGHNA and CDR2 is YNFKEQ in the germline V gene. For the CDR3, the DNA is TGTGCCAGCAGCCCTTCGGGGCCGGGGGAAGATACGCAGTATTTT. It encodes CASSPSGPGEDTQYF.

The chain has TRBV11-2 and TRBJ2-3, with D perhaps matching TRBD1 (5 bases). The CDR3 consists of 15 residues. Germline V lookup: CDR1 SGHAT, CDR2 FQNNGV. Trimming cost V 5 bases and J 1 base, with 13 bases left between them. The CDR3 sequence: CASSPPGQGTDTQYF. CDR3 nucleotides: TGTGCCAGCAGCCCACCCGGACAAGGCACAGATACGCAGTATTTT.